The 7 T cell receptor beta chains in this list originate from one sample, sequenced in a study of T cell repertoires in cytomegalovirus infection. These receptors have no identified antigens. TCRdb reprocessed the reads with MiXCR, giving one entry per CDR3 protein. The data show 70,000 to 85,000 distinct CDR3 sequences, 35% to 45% seen once. The specimen was CD8+ T cells from cultured PBMCs, collected from culture after CMV antigen stimulation. These receptors all stem from a human donor in good health (CMV status not recorded). Some clones in this sample may be carry-over from other donors' samples.

This clonotype came up a few times. This rearrangement joins TRBV4-1 to TRBJ2-2, with 9 bases lining up with TRBD1. J gave up 3 bases and V 5 bases, and 10 bases lay outside the gene matches. Germline V CDR1 and CDR2: MGHRA, YSYEKL. The length of the CDR3 is 17 residues. The CDR3 is CASSERWTGADTGELFF. The CDR3 nucleotides are TGCGCCAGCAGCGAACGATGGACAGGGGCAGACACCGGGGAGCTGTTTTTT.

The table lists this clonotype with many counts. The V call is TRBV7-2, the J call TRBJ2-1; D is perhaps TRBD2 (7 bases). Looked up from germline, CDR1 is SGHTA and CDR2 is FQGNSA. This CDR3 is built from 17 residues. The V and J ends lost 5 bases and 1 base respectively, with 18 bases between them. The CDR3 spells CASSQVGGDRSYNEQFF. CDR3 nucleotides: TGTGCCAGCAGCCAGGTAGGGGGGGATCGGTCCTACAATGAGCAGTTCTTC.

The chain recombines TRBV12-3 or TRBV12-4 with TRBJ2-5, with 8 positions matching TRBD2. The trim removed 5 bases at V and 2 bases at J, leaving 13 bases unmatched. CDR3 length equals 17 residues. DNA of the CDR3: TGTGCCAGCAGTGCCGGGGAGTTCGCGGGGGGTCAAGAGACCCAGTACTTC. It encodes CASSAGEFAGGQETQYF.

The rearrangement joins TRBV12-3 or TRBV12-4 to TRBJ1-2; TRBD1 aligns across 7 bases. CDR3 length: 15 amino acids. With V trimmed by 3 bases and J by 3 bases, 7 bases remained unmatched. CDR3 in DNA: TGTGCCAGCAGTTTTTCACAGGGGCCCCACTATGGCTACACCTTC. Translating it yields CASSFSQGPHYGYTF.

The rearrangement uses TRBV6-2 or TRBV6-3 and TRBJ2-1; TRBD2 matches at 12 bases. The CDR3 extends over 16 amino acids. Germline loops: CDR1 MNHEY, CDR2 SVGEGT. J gave up 7 bases and V 7 bases, and 11 bases lay outside the gene matches. CDR3 DNA: TGTGCCAGCATTCCTACGTCCCTAGCGGGGGGGAATGAGCAGTTCTTC. Translating it yields CASIPTSLAGGNEQFF.

The chain is built from TRBV12-3 or TRBV12-4 and TRBJ1-5; D is ambiguous. The CDR3 sequence is 13 residues long. Trimming left V 3 bases short and J 2 bases short, with 5 bases between. The CDR3 protein is CASSFLGNQPQHF. CDR3 in DNA: TGTGCCAGCAGTTTTCTGGGCAATCAGCCCCAGCATTTT.

This rearrangement joins TRBV4-1 to TRBJ1-4; D is undetermined. The CDR3 loop spans 18 amino acids. The V gene's germline CDR1 is MGHRA and CDR2 YSYEKL. V lost 0 bases and J lost 6, with 20 bases in between. In nucleotides, the CDR3 is TGCGCCAGCAGCCAAGAGGGTTCCGGACTGAGAGGTTATGAAAAACTGTTTTTT. Protein: CASSQEGSGLRGYEKLFF.